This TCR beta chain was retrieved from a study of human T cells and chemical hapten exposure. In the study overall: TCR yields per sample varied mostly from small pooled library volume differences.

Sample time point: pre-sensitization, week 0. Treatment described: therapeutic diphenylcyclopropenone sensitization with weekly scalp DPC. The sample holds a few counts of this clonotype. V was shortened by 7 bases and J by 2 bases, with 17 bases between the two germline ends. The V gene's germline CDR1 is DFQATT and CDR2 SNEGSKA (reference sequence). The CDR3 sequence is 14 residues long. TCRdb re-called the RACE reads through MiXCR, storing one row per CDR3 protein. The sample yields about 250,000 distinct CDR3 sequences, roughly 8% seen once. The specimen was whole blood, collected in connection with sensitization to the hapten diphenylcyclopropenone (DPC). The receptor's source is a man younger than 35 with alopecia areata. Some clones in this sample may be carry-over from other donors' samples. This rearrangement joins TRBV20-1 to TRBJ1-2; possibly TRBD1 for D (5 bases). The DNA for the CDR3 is TGCAGTGTCGAGAGGGGTTCCCAAAACTATGGCTACACCTTC. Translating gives CSVERGSQNYGYTF.